The 14 T cell receptor beta chains presented below share a single source sample, sequenced in a study of T cells in women clearing cervical HPV infection. Data came from immunoSEQ multiplex PCR; TCRdb stores just in-frame clones and leaves some out. In all, the sample yields under 50,000 clones. Sequenced sample: blood buffy coat. The receptor set was obtained from a woman between 18 and 75 years old with a cervical HPV16 infection that either progressed to CIN3+ or cleared (not recorded which).

Comments on this clone: The read falls 3 residues short of the CDR3 end, and the missing part is taken from the germline J gene. The rearrangement uses TRBV6-2 or TRBV6-3 and TRBJ2-4; a weak D match, TRBD2 (6 bases). Germline lookup yields CDR1 MNHEY and CDR2 SVGEGT. The CDR3 spans 14 residues. The part of the CDR3 DNA that was read is TGTGCCAGCAGTTACCGGACGGGGGTATATGGT. It codes for CASSYRTGVYG. The entire CDR3 sequence reads CASSYRTGVYGQYF.

Turning to this clone: The CDR3 is cut off 3 residues early in the read; its end comes from the germline J gene. The J gene is TRBJ2-7, the V gene TRBV7-2; D gene unclear. The CDR3 length is 12 residues. Trimming removed 5 bases at V and 3 bases at J, with 8 bases between. The germline gives CDR1 SGHTA, CDR2 FQGNSA. The CDR3: CASSPNRYEQYF. The part of the CDR3 DNA that was read is TGTGCCAGCAGCCCTAACCGCTACGAG.

In regard to this clone: The sequence runs out 3 residues before the end of the CDR3; the remainder is reconstructed from the germline J gene. This rearrangement joins TRBV20-1 to TRBJ2-1; TRBD2 matches at 12 bases. V lost 3 bases and J lost 3; bases outside the gene matches: 6. Germline assignment: CDR1 DFQATT and CDR2 SNEGSKA (reference sequence). There are 16 residues in the CDR3. The CDR3 spells CSASGTSGSLYNEQFF. The covered CDR3 bases are TGCAGTGCTAGTGGGACTAGCGGGTCCCTCTACAATGAG.

CDR3 in amino acids: CASSPLDEQFF. Incomplete CDR3 DNA: TGTGCCAGCAGCCCCCTAGATGAG. The J gene is TRBJ2-1, the V gene TRBV7-9; no definite D call. Read coverage stops 3 residues before the CDR3 terminus; the germline J gene supplies the remainder. This CDR3 spans 11 amino acids. Germline-derived CDR1 and CDR2 are SEHNR and FQNEAQ (reference sequence). Trimming cost V 5 bases and J 8 bases, with 7 bases left between them.

Note on this clone: The CDR3 is cut off 3 residues early in the read; its end comes from the germline J gene. The chain is built from TRBV5-1 and TRBJ1-1; D is unclear. The V and J ends lost 4 bases and 2 bases respectively, with 15 bases between them. The germline V gene has CDR1 SGHRS and CDR2 YFSETQ. This CDR3 has 15 residues. The CDR3 DNA, read in part, is TGCGCCAGCAGCCGTAGTACGAGGGTTAACACTGAA. As protein: CASSRSTRVNTE. The complete CDR3 reads CASSRSTRVNTEAFF.

Incomplete CDR3 DNA: TGTGCCAGCAGCTTAGCAGGGTCAGGAGATACG. It codes for CASSLAGSGDT. The full CDR3 protein reads CASSLAGSGDTQYF. The chain uses TRBV7-9 and TRBJ2-3; D gene ambiguous. The CDR3 extends 3 residues past the end of the read, so its final part is completed from the germline J gene. Looked up from germline, CDR1 is SEHNR and CDR2 is FQNEAQ (reference sequence). Trimming removed 0 bases from V and 5 bases from J, with 9 bases in between. There are 14 residues in the CDR3.

About this clone itself: Read data end 3 residues before the CDR3 end; the end is taken from the germline J gene. The chain joins TRBV7-2 to TRBJ2-1; 7 bases map to TRBD2. The CDR3 extends over 15 amino acids. V was clipped by 1 base and J by 6 bases; unmatched bases: 6. Per the germline V gene, CDR1 is SGHTA and CDR2 is FQGNSA. This chain's CDR3 is CASSLGGSRRNEQFF. Incomplete CDR3 DNA: TGTGCCAGCAGCTTAGGCGGGAGCCGGCGCAATGAG.

On this clone: The missing CDR3 end, 3 residues past where the read stops, is filled in from the germline J gene. The rearrangement links TRBV19 to TRBJ2-7, with 9 bases that match TRBD1. This CDR3 comprises 14 residues. Germline-derived CDR1 and CDR2 are LNHDA and SQIVND (reference sequence). J gave up 3 bases and V 5 bases, and 5 bases lay outside the gene matches. The DNA read from the CDR3 is TGTGCCAGTAGTCTACAGGGGGCTTACTACGAG. Amino acids: CASSLQGAYYE. The whole CDR3 protein reads CASSLQGAYYEQYF.

As to this clone: Sequencing ends 3 residues short of the CDR3 end; the germline J gene provides the rest. The chain carries TRBV23-1 and TRBJ2-7, with TRBD1 matching over 8 bases. TRBV23-1 is known as an ORF, though its function is uncertain. The CDR3 is 20 amino acids. Losses at the gene ends were 2 bases for V and 1 base for J; bases not matched to a gene: 19. Incomplete CDR3 DNA: TGCGCCAGCAGTCAAAGAAATCGGGACAGGTTCTTTAGTGTGTCCTACGAG. Its protein is CASSQRNRDRFFSVSYE. The full CDR3 is CASSQRNRDRFFSVSYEQYF.

The DNA read from the CDR3 is TGTGCCAGTAGTATGGGGTTCGGAGACAGGGCTTCTCTCCCACAAGAGACC. This gives the protein CASSMGFGDRASLPQET. The whole CDR3 protein is CASSMGFGDRASLPQETQYF. The J gene is TRBJ2-5, the V gene TRBV19; 7 nucleotides line up with TRBD1. The sequenced fragment ends 3 residues before the CDR3 boundary, so the rest is inferred from the germline J gene. The CDR3 loop spans 20 amino acids. V shed 3 bases and J 2 bases; nucleotides not matched to a gene: 21. In germline, CDR1 is LNHDA, CDR2 SQIVND (reference sequence).

For this clone: Read sequence stops 3 residues before the CDR3 end, and the germline J gene provides the missing end. V usage is TRBV5-1 and J usage is TRBJ2-7, with TRBD1 matching over 7 bases. Trimming removed 1 base from V and 5 bases from J; junction bases left unmatched: 6. The CDR3 is made up of 14 amino acids. Germline V gene sequence: CDR1 SGHRS, CDR2 YFSETQ. CDR3 amino acids: CASSLLQGSDEQYF. CDR3 bases read: TGCGCCAGCAGCTTGCTACAGGGGAGCGACGAG.

CDR3 bases read: TGTGCCAGCAGTTACCCGGGACAGCGGAACACTGAA. Its translation is CASSYPGQRNTE. The CDR3 reads in full as CASSYPGQRNTEAFF. The chain links TRBV7-2 to TRBJ1-1; 7 bases match TRBD1. The read falls 3 residues short of the CDR3 end, and the missing part is taken from the germline J gene. Unmatched junction bases numbered 8, after V lost 6 bases and J lost 1 base. This CDR3 comprises 15 residues. The V gene's germline CDR1 is SGHTA and CDR2 FQGNSA.

Comments on this clone: The CDR3 end is not reached by the read, which stops 3 residues before it; the germline J gene fills it in. The rearrangement joins TRBV6-1 to TRBJ1-1, with D possibly matching TRBD1 (5 bases). Germline V gene lookup returns CDR1 MNHNS and CDR2 SASEGT. V lost 4 bases, J lost 1 base, and 10 bases lay in between. The CDR3 consists of 14 residues. The covered CDR3 bases are TGTGCCAGCAGTGGGCAGGGCTCGAACACTGAA. Translated, it gives CASSGQGSNTE. The complete CDR3 reads CASSGQGSNTEAFF.

As concerns this clone: The read gets to within 3 residues of the CDR3 end, and the germline J gene fills in the rest. V gene TRBV5-4 combines with J gene TRBJ1-6; D is unresolved. Trimming stripped 5 bases from V and 7 bases from J, with 10 bases between. The germline gives CDR1 SGHNT, CDR2 YYREEE (reference sequence). The CDR3 spans 13 residues. CDR3 DNA, as far as it was read: TGTGCCAGCAGACCCACAGTAAATTCACCC. Its translation: CASRPTVNSP. The full-length CDR3 reads as CASRPTVNSPLHF. The variable domain in full, completed from reference TRBV5-4 and TRBJ1-6, reads ETGVTQSPTHLIKTRGQQVTLRCSSQSGHNTVSWYQQALGQGPQFIFQYYREEENGRGNFPPRFSGLQFPNYSSELNVNALELDDSALYLCASRPTVNSPLHFGNGTRLTVT.